The present T cell receptor beta chain was sequenced within a study of T cell responses to AZD1222 COVID-19 vaccine. A note on this clone: Its antigen is unidentified.

The CDR3 is made up of 13 amino acids. Germline V CDR1 and CDR2: LGHDT, YNNKEL (reference sequence). Trimming cost V 1 base and J 5 bases, with 8 bases left between them. Study-level results: Spike-specific TCR breadth and depth rose after two AZD1222 doses. A mostly white British donor set with more females was recruited, and clonal diversity was possibly underestimated. Repertoires were sampled only after the peak T cell response.

Assay used: immunoSEQ multiplex PCR; TCRdb lists only in-frame clones, some missing. The sample includes about 130,000 clones, approximately 85% seen only once; the top ten take approximately 8%. The chain couples TRBV3-1 (or the pseudogene TRBV3-2) to TRBJ2-5, with D possibly TRBD2 on 6 matching bases. The specimen was peripheral blood, collected 28 days after the second dose of the MenACWY control vaccine. This sequence was found in an adult who received the MenACWY meningococcal vaccine as a control. CDR3 region: CASSQGLEETQYF. DNA for the CDR3: TGTGCCAGCAGCCAAGGACTAGAGGAGACCCAGTACTTC.